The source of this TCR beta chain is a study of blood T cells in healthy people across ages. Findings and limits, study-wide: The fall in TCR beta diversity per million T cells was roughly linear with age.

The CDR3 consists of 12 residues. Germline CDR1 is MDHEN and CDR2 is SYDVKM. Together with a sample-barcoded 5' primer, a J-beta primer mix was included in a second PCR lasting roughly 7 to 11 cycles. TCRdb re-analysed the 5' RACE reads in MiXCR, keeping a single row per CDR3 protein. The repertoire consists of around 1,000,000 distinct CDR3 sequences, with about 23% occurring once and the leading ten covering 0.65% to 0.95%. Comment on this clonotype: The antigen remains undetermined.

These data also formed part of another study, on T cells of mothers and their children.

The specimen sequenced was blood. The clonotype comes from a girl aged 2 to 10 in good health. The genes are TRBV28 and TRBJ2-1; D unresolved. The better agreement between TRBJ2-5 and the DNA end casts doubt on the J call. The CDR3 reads CASSFSPEAQYF. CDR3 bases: TGTGCCAGCAGTTTTTCCCCCGAGGCCCAGTACTTC.